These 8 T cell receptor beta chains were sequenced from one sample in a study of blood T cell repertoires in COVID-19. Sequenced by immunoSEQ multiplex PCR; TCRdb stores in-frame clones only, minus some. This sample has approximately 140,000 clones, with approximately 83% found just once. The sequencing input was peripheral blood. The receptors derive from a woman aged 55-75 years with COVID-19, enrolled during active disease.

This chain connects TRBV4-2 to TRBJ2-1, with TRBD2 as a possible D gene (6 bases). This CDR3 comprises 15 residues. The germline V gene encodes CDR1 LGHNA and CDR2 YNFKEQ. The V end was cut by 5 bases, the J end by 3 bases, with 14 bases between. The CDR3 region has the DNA TGTGCCAGCAGCTCGACTAGTTCGGTCTACAATGAGCAGTTCTTC. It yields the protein CASSSTSSVYNEQFF.

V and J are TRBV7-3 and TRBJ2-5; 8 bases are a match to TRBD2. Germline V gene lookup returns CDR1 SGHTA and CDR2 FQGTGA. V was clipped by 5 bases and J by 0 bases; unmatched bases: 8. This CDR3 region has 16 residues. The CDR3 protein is CASSLMSGGNQETQYF. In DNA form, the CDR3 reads TGTGCCAGCAGCCTCATGTCGGGGGGGAACCAAGAGACCCAGTACTTC.

The CDR3 is CASSPRTTGVEQYF. The CDR3 bases are TGTGCCAGCAGTCCGAGGACGACAGGGGTCGAGCAGTACTTC. The genes are TRBV11-1 and TRBJ2-7; 8 nucleotides line up with TRBD1. This CDR3 has 14 amino acids. The germline CDR1 and CDR2 sequences are SGHAT and FQDESV (reference sequence). The junction had 10 bases not matched to a gene; V was cut back by 6 bases and J by 6 bases.

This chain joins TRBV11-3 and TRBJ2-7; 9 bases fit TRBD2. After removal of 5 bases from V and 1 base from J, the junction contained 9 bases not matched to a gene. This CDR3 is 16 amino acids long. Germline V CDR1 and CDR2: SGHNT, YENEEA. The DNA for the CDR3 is TGTGCCAGCAGCACAGGGGCGGGGGGGCAGTCCTACGAGCAGTACTTC. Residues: CASSTGAGGQSYEQYF. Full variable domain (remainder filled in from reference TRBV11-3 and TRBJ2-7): EAGVVQSPRYKIIEKKQPVAFWCNPISGHNTLYWYLQNLGQGPELLIRYENEEAVDDSQLPKDRFSAERLKGVDSTLKIQPAELGDSAVYLCASSTGAGGQSYEQYFGPGTRLTVT.

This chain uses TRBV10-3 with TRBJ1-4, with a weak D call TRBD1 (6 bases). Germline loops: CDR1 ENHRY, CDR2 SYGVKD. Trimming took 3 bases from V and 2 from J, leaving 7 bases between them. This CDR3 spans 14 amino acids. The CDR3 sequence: CAISDQGTNEKLFF. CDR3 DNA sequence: TGTGCCATCAGTGATCAGGGGACTAATGAAAAACTGTTTTTT.

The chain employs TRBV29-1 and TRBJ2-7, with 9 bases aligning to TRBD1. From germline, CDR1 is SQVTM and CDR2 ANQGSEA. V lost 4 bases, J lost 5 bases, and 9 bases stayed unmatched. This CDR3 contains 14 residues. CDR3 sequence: CSVGRNRQGDEQYF. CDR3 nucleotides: TGCAGCGTTGGGCGGAACAGACAGGGGGACGAGCAGTACTTC.

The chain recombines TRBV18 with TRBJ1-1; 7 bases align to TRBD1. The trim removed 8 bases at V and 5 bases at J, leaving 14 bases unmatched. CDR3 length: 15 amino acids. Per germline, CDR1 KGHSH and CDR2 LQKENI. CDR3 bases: TGTGCCAGCCTTTTACAGGGGAGTAGGGGTACTGAAGCTTTCTTT. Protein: CASLLQGSRGTEAFF.

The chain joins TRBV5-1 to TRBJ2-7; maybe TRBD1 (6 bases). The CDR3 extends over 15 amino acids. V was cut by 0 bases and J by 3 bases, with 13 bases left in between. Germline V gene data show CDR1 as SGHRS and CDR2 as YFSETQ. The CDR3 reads CASSLDPGQLYEQYF. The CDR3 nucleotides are TGCGCCAGCAGCTTGGACCCCGGACAGCTCTACGAGCAGTACTTC.